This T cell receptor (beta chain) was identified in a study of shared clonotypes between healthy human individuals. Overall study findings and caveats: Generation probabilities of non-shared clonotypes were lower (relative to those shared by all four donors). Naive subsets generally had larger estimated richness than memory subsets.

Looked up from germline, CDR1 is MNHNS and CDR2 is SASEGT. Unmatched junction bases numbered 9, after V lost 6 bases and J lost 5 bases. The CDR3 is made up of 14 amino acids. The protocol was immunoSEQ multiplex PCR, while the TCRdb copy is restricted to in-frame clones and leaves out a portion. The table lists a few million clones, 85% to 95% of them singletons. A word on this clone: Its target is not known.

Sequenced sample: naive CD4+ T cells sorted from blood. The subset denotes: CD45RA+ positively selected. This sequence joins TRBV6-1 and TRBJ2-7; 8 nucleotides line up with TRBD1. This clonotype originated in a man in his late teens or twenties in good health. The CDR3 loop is CASSYRGRQDEQYF. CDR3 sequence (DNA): TGTGCCAGCAGCTACAGGGGGAGACAGGACGAGCAGTACTTC.